This T cell receptor (beta chain) was recovered during a study of cytomegalovirus exposure and HLA in healthy donors. Study summary: A previous analysis identified more than 100 million unique TCR beta sequences derived from roughly 180 million T cells. About four fifths of 300 to 450 genotyped donors fell in the Caucasian-associated ancestry cluster. Whole-study results and caveats: Both high specificity and high sensitivity reportedly marked the classifier's diagnosis of cytomegalovirus status. Most TCR beta V segments were productive about 87% or about 30% of the time in an earlier analysis.

PCR amplification relied on 60 Vbeta primers (plus 13 Jbeta primers). Clones were read by immunoSEQ multiplex PCR, and TCRdb kept only the in-frame ones, dropping some. The listing contains roughly 62,000 clones. Regarding this clone: Antigen: not known.

The sample taken for sequencing was PBMCs. The receptor comes from a male donor in good health and CMV-seronegative.

The CDR3 region has the DNA TGTGCCAGCTCACCACAGGGGTATCGGGAGACCCAGTACTTC. Residues: CASSPQGYRETQYF. The J gene is TRBJ2-5, the V gene TRBV18; D is possibly TRBD1 (5 bases). V was trimmed by 1 base and J by 5 bases, leaving 11 bases between them. This CDR3 is 14 amino acids long. Germline loops: CDR1 KGHSH, CDR2 LQKENI.